The text below deals with one TCR beta chain. The specificity of this receptor is unknown. The record has no base qualities; no much larger clone is one base away. RNA was extracted using the RNeasy kit, and about 0.45 to 1 ug of the RNA was reverse transcribed with random hexamers. TCR beta CDR3 regions were amplified with the immunoSEQ multiplex PCR assay covering 54 Vbeta and 13 Jbeta segments. PCR amplification bias was corrected using a synthetic template baseline for primer optimization and computational correction. The study's processing was this. Reads were annotated to V, D and J genes according to IMGT and were analyzed with immunoSEQ Analyzer, with only productive sequences retained. To calculate clonality, Shannon entropy was normalized by log2 of the number of productive unique sequences and then subtracted from one. For each patient and control, public and private clones were evaluated within the 100 most prevalent clones. Clones were defined as Susac-specific if absent from the healthy and MS cohorts, from around 1,100 published viral clones and from other ImmuneACCESS disease sequences. The public reads were reanalyzed by TCRdb: fastp trimming at Q25, MiXCR alignment, in-frame beta chains only. Rows merge per CDR3 protein into single entries with the most common DNA and genes. The V and J calls follow TCRdb's processing rather than the paper's. The sample table shows 100,000 to 150,000 distinct CDR3 sequences, and roughly 80% are seen once. The ten most abundant clones make up more than 0.5% of the sample.

The data originate from a study of CD8 T cells in Susac syndrome (dated by TCRdb to 2018 to 2020). Background on the whole study: Repertoire sequencing was used to test whether CD8+ T cell activation and differentiation in Susac syndrome was antigen driven. Clonality of the CD8+ T cell repertoire was compared between around eleven healthy donors, approximately 14 Susac syndrome patients and fewer than 16 multiple sclerosis patients. General conclusions and limits of the study: The number of individuals in the TCR sequencing and HLA analysis was recognized as being relatively small.

The CDR3 contains 14 residues, cysteine and valine counted. The DNA shown is the 42-base CDR3, in frame from base 1. Via the germline V gene, CDR1 is MNHNS and CDR2 SASEGT. V gives up 6 bases and J gives up 2 bases, and the segment between their germline ends measures 14 bases. Peripheral blood CD8+ and CD4+ T cells from healthy donors, Susac syndrome patients and multiple sclerosis patients were profiled using high-throughput TCR beta sequencing. Treatment-naive patients with stable or active relapsing-remitting disease fulfilling revised McDonald criteria were used as multiple sclerosis controls. Bulk CD8+ and CD4+ T cells were purified magnetically by negative isolation, whereas CD8+ TEMRA cells were enriched by FACS. Blood was collected in EDTA tubes and processed within 24 hours, with PBMCs isolated through density gradient centrifugation. PBMCs intended for TCR sequencing were cryopreserved in liquid nitrogen and thawed later in a water bath at 37 degrees C. The sorted or isolated CD4+, CD8+ and CD8+ TEMRA cells had a purity of 90% or higher.

This TCR was sampled from a human donor with multiple sclerosis. The chain couples TRBV6-1 to TRBJ2-7; the D gene is perhaps TRBD2, on 5 matching bases. The specimen sequenced was CD8+ T cells from PBMCs. The DNA reads TGTGCCAGCAGCCCAACGGACTTTCCCTACGAGCAGTACGTC. This translates into CASSPTDFPYEQYV.